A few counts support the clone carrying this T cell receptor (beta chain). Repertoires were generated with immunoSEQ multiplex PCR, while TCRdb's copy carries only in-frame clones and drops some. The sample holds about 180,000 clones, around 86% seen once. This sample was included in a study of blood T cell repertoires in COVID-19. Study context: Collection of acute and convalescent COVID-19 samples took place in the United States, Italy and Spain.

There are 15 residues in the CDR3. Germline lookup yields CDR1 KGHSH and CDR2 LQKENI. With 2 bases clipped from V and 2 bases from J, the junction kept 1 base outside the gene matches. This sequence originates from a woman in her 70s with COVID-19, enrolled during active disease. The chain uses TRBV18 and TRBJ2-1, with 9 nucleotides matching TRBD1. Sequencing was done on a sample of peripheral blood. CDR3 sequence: CASSPGTGPYNEQFF. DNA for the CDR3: TGTGCCAGCTCACCAGGGACAGGGCCCTACAATGAGCAGTTCTTC.